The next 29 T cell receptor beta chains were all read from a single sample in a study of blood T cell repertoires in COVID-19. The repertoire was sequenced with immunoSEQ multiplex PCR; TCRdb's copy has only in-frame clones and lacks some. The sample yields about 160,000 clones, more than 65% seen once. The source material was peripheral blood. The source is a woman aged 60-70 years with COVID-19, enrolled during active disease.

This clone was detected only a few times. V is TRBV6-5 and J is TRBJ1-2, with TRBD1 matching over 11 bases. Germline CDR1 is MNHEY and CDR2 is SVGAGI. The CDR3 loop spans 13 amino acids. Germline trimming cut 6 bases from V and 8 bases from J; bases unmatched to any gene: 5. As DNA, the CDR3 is TGTGCCAGCAGAGGACAGGGGGCGGCAGGCTACACCTTC. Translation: CASRGQGAAGYTF.

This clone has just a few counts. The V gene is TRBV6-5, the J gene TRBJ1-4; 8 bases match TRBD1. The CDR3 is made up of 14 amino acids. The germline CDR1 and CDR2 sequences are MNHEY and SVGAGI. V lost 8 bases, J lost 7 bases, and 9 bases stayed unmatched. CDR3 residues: CASRVTGGGEKLFF. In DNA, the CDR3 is TGTGCCAGCCGCGTAACAGGGGGTGGTGAAAAACTGTTTTTT.

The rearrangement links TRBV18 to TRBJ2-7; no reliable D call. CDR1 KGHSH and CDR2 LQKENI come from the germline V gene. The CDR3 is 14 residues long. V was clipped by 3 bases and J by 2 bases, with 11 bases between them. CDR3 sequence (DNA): TGTGCCAGCTCACCCCGTAACAATCCCTACGAGCAGTACGTC. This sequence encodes CASSPRNNPYEQYV.

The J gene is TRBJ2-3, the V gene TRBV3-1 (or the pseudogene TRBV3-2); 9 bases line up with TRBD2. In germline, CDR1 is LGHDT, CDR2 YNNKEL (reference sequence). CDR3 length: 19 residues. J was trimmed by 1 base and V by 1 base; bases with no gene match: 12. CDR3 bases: TGTGCCAGCAGCCAAGTTGATTTGGCGGGGGGGCGGGGCACAGATACGCAGTATTTT. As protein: CASSQVDLAGGRGTDTQYF.

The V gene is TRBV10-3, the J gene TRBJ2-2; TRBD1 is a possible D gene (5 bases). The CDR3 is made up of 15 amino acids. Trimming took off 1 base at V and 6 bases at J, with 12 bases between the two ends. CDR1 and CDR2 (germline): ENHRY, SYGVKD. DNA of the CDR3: TGTGCCATCAGTGAGTTTCCTTGGGGCTCCGGGGAGCTGTTTTTT. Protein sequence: CAISEFPWGSGELFF.

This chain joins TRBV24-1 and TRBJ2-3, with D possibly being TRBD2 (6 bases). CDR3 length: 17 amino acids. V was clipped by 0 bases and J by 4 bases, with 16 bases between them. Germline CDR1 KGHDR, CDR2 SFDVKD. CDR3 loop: CATSDLHVEGIADTQYF. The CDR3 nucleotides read TGTGCCACCAGTGATTTGCATGTGGAGGGAATCGCAGATACGCAGTATTTT.

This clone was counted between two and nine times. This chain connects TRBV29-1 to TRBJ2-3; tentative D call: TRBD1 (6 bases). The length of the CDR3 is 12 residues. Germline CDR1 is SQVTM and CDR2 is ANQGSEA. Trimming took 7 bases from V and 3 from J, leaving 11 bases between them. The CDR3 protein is CSALTGTDTQYF. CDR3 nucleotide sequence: TGCAGCGCATTGACAGGTACAGATACGCAGTATTTT.

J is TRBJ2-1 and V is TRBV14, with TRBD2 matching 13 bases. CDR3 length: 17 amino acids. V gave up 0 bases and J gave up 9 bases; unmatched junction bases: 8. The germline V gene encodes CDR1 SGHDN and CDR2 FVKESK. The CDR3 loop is CASSQDKRLAGGTEQFF. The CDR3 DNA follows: TGTGCCAGCAGCCAAGATAAGAGACTAGCGGGAGGTACTGAGCAGTTCTTC.

The DNA for the CDR3 is TGTGCCATCAGTGCCCAGAAACAGGGGAACACCGGGGAGCTGTTTTTT. Its translation: CAISAQKQGNTGELFF. The chain is built from TRBV10-3 and TRBJ2-2; tentatively, D is TRBD1 (6 bases). The V and J ends lost 4 bases and 1 base respectively, with 13 bases between them. The CDR3 is 16 residues long. Germline V lookup: CDR1 ENHRY, CDR2 SYGVKD.

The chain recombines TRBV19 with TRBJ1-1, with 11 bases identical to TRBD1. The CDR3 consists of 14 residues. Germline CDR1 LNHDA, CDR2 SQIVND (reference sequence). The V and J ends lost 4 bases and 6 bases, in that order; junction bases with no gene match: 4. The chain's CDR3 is CASSRAGQGAEAFF. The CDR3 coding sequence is TGTGCCAGTAGTAGGGCGGGACAGGGGGCTGAAGCTTTCTTT.

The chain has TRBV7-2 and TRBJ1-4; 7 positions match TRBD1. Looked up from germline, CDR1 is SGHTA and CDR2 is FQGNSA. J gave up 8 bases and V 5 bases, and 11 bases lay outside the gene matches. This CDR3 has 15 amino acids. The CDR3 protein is CASSQGVGLVEKLFF. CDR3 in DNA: TGTGCCAGCAGCCAGGGGGTAGGGCTAGTGGAAAAACTGTTTTTT.

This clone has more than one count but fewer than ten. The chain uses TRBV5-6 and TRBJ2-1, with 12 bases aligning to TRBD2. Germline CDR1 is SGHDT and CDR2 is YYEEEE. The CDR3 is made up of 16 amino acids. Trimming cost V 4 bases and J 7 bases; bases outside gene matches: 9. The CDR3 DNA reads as TGTGCCAGCAGCCCTAGCGGGAGGGCCTCGCGGAATGAGCAGTTCTTC. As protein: CASSPSGRASRNEQFF. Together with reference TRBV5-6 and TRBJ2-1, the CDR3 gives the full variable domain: DAGVTQSPTHLIKTRGQQVTLRCSPKSGHDTVSWYQQALGQGPQFIFQYYEEEERQRGNFPDRFSGHQFPNYSSELNVNALLLGDSALYLCASSPSGRASRNEQFFGPGTRLTVL.

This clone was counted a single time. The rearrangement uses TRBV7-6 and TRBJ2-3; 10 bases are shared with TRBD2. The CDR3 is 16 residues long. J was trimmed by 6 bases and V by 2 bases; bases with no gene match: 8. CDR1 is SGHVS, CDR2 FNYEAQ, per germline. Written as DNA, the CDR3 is TGTGCCAGCAGCTTACTAACTAGCGGGGATTCCGATACGCAGTATTTT. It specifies CASSLLTSGDSDTQYF.

This chain's CDR3 is CASSGGLGGEGNYGYTF. The CDR3 coding sequence is TGTGCCAGCAGCGGGGGTCTAGGGGGCGAGGGTAACTATGGCTACACCTTC. The chain employs TRBV7-2 and TRBJ1-2; 7 nucleotides line up with TRBD1. Germline V CDR1 and CDR2: SGHTA, FQGNSA. V lost 5 bases to trimming and J lost 1 base; unmatched junction nucleotides: 13. This CDR3 contains 17 residues.

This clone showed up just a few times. The CDR3 bases are TGTGCCAGCAGTCCCCGACCGGGACTAGCAACAGATACGCAGTATTTT. It is translated as CASSPRPGLATDTQYF. V and J are TRBV28 and TRBJ2-3; 9 positions match TRBD2. After removal of 5 bases from V and 3 bases from J, the junction contained 9 bases not matched to a gene. The CDR3 covers 16 residues. Germline V gene lookup returns CDR1 MDHEN and CDR2 SYDVKM.

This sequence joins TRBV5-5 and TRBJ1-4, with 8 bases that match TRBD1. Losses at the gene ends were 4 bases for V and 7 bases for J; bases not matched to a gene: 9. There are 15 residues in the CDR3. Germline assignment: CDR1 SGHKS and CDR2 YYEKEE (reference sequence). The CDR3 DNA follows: TGTGCCAGCAGCACGACAGGGGAGAAAGGTGAAAAACTGTTTTTT. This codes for CASSTTGEKGEKLFF.

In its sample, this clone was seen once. As DNA, the CDR3 is TGTGCCAGCAGCTTAGACGGGGGCGGGGGTGATACGCAGTATTTT. It is translated as CASSLDGGGGDTQYF. The V call is TRBV7-2, the J call TRBJ2-3, with D possibly matching TRBD2 (7 bases). The CDR3 loop spans 15 amino acids. Trimming pared 1 base from V and 6 bases from J, leaving 14 bases between. The germline gives CDR1 SGHTA, CDR2 FQGNSA.

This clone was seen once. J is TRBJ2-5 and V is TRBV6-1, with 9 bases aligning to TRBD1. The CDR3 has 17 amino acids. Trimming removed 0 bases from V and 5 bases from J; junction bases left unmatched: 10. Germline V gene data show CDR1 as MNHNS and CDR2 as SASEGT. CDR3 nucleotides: TGTGCCAGCAGTGAAGCATGGGACAGGGATGAAACGGAGACCCAGTACTTC. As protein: CASSEAWDRDETETQYF.

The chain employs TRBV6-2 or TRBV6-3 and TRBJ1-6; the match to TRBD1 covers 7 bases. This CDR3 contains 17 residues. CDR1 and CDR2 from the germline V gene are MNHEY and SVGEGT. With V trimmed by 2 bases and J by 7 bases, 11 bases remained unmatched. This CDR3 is CASSYVNSGQINSPLHF. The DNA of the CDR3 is TGTGCCAGCAGTTACGTCAACTCGGGACAGATCAATTCACCCCTCCACTTT.

The chain's CDR3 is CASSLARLGNTIYF. The CDR3 region has the DNA TGTGCCAGCAGCTTAGCGAGACTTGGTAACACCATATATTTT. The rearrangement links TRBV7-8 to TRBJ1-3; D not resolved. The CDR3 covers 14 residues. Trimming shortened V by 0 bases and J by 7 bases, and 10 bases separated the two germline ends. The V gene's germline CDR1 is SGHVS and CDR2 FQNEAQ.

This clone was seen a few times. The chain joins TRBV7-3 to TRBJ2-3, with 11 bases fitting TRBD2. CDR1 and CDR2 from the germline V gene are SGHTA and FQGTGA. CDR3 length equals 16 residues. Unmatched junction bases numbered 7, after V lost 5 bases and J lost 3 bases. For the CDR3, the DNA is TGTGCCAGCAGCCTATCGGTAGCGGGAGGGACAGATACGCAGTATTTT. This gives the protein CASSLSVAGGTDTQYF. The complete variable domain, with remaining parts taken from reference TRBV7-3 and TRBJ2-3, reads GAGVSQTPSNKVTEKGKYVELRCDPISGHTALYWYRQSLGQGPEFLIYFQGTGAADDSGLPNDRFFAVRPEGSVSTLKIQRTERGDSAVYLCASSLSVAGGTDTQYFGPGTRLTVL.

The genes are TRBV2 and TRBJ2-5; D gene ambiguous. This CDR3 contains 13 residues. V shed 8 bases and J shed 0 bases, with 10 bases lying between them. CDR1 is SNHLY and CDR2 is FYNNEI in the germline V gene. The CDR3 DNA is TGTGCCAGCCAATTCATGTACCAAGAGACCCAGTACTTC. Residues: CASQFMYQETQYF.

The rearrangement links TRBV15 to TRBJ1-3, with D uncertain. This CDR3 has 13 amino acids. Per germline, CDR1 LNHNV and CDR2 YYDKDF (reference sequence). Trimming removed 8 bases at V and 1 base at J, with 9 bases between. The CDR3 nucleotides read TGTGCCACCGGAACCAGGTCTGGAAACACCATATATTTT. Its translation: CATGTRSGNTIYF.

This CDR3 reads CSVPGLAGFLSDTQYF. The CDR3 DNA reads as TGCAGCGTTCCGGGACTAGCGGGATTTTTATCAGATACGCAGTATTTT. The V gene is TRBV29-1, the J gene TRBJ2-3; 13 bases are shared with TRBD2. The CDR3 is made up of 16 amino acids. Germline V CDR1 and CDR2: SQVTM, ANQGSEA. The V segment lost 5 bases and the J segment 4 bases; nucleotides outside the gene matches: 9.

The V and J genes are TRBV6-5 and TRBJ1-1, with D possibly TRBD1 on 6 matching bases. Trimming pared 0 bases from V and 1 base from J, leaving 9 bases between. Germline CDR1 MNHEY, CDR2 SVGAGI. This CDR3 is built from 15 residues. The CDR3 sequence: CASSYSTTGNTEAFF. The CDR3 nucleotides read TGTGCCAGCAGTTACTCTACGACAGGGAACACTGAAGCTTTCTTT.

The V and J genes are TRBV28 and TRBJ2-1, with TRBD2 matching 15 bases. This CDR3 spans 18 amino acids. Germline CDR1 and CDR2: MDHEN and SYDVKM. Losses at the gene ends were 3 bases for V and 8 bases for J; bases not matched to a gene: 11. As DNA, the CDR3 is TGTGCCAGCAGTTTGTGGACTAGCGGGAGGGCCGGGGATTATGAGCAGTTCTTC. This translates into CASSLWTSGRAGDYEQFF.

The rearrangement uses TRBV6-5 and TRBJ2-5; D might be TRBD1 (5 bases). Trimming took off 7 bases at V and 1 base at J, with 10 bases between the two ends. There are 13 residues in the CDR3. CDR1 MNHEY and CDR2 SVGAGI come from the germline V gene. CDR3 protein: CASTKGRQETQYF. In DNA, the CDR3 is TGTGCCAGCACCAAGGGGCGCCAAGAGACCCAGTACTTC.

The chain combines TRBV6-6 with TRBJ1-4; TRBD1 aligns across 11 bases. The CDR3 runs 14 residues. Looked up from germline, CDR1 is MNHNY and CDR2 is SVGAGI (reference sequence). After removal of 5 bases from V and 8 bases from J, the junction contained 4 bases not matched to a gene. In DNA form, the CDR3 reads TGTGCCAGCAGTGGGGACAGGGGGTACGAAAAACTGTTTTTT. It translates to CASSGDRGYEKLFF.

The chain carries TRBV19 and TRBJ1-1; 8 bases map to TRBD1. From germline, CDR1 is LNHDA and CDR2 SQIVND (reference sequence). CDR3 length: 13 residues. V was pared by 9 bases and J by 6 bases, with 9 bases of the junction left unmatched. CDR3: CASARDRGPEAFF. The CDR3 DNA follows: TGTGCCAGCGCTCGAGACAGGGGCCCTGAAGCTTTCTTT.